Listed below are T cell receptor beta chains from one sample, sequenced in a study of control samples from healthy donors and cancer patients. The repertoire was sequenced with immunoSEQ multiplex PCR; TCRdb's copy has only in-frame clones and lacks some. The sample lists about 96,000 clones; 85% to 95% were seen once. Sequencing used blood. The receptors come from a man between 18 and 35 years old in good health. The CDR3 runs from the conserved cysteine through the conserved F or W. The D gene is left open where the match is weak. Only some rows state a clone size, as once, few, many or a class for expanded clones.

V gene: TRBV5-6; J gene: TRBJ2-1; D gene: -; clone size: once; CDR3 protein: CASSSRVSGTTYNEQFF; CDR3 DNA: TGTGCCAGCAGCTCCCGCGTAAGCGGGACAACCTACAATGAGCAGTTCTTC
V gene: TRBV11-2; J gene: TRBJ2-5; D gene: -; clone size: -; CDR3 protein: CASSFRETQYF; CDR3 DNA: TGTGCCAGCAGCTTTCGGGAGACCCAGTACTTC
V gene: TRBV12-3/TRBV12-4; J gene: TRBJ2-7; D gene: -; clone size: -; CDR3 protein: CASILEGVEQYF; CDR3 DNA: TGTGCCAGCATCTTGGAGGGAGTCGAGCAGTACTTC
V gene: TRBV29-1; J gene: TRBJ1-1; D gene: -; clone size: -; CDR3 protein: CSVDGGTLNTEAFF; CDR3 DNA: TGCAGCGTTGATGGGGGGACCTTGAACACTGAAGCTTTCTTT
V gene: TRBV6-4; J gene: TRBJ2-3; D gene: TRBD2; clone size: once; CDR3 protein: CASSDGTSGTDTQYF; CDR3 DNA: TGTGCCAGCAGTGACGGGACTAGCGGGACAGATACGCAGTATTTT
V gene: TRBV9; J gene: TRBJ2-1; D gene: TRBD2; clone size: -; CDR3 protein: CASSGREGLYNEQFF; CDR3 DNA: TGTGCCAGCAGCGGCCGGGAGGGCCTCTACAATGAGCAGTTCTTC
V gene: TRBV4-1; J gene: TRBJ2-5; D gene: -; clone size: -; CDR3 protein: CASSQDVLTPEETQYF; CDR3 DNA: TGCGCCAGCAGCCAAGACGTCTTAACTCCCGAAGAGACCCAGTACTTC
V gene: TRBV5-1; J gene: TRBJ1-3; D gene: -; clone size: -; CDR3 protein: CARDTLHIYF; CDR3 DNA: TGCGCCAGGGACACGCTTCACATATATTTT
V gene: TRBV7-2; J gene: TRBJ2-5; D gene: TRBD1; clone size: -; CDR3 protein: CASSPLGLLQGARETQYF; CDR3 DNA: TGTGCCAGCAGCCCCTTAGGACTTCTACAGGGGGCCCGGGAGACCCAGTACTTC
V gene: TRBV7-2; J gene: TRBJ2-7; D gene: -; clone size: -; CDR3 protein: CASSPFSYEQYF; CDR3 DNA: TGTGCCAGCAGCCCCTTCTCCTACGAGCAGTACTTC
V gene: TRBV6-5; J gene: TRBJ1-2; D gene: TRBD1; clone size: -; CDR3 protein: CASSPTGTYGYTF; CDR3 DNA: TGTGCCAGCAGCCCGACAGGGACCTATGGCTACACCTTC
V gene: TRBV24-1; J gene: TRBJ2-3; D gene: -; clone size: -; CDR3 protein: CATSDFQGSGTDTQYF; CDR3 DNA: TGTGCCACCAGTGATTTCCAGGGTTCGGGCACAGATACGCAGTATTTT
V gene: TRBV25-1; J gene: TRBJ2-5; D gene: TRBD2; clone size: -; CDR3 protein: CASRTTGTRGRETQYF; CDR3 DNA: TGTGCCAGCAGAACCACCGGGACTAGGGGTAGAGAGACCCAGTACTTC
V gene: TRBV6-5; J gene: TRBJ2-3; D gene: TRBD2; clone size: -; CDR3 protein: CASSTAGSGTDTQYF; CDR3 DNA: TGTGCCAGCAGTACAGCGGGGAGTGGCACAGATACGCAGTATTTT
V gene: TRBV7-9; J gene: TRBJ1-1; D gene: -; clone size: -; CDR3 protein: CASRLGGAEAFF; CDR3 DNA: TGTGCCAGCAGGCTAGGGGGGGCTGAAGCTTTCTTT
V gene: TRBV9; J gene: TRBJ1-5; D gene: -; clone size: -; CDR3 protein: CASSVGHDASNQPQHF; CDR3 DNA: TGTGCCAGCAGCGTCGGACATGATGCTAGCAATCAGCCCCAGCATTTT
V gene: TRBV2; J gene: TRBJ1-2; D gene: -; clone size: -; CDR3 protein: CASSEEGGYGYTF; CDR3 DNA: TGTGCCAGCAGTGAGGAGGGAGGCTATGGCTACACCTTC
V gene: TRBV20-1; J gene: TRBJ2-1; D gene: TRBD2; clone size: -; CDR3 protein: CSASPAGGNNEQFF; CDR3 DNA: TGCAGTGCTAGTCCAGCGGGAGGGAACAATGAGCAGTTCTTC
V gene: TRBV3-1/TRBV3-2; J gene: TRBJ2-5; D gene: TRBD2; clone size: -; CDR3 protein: CASSGTGTSGMETQYF; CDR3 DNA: TGTGCCAGCAGCGGGACCGGGACTAGCGGGATGGAGACCCAGTACTTC
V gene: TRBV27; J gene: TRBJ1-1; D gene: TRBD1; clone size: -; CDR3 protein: CASRETGGWEAFF; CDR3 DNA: TGTGCCAGCAGAGAAACAGGGGGTTGGGAAGCTTTCTTT
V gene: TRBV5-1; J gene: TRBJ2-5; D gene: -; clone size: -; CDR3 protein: CASSRREGGWRQETQYF; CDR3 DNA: TGCGCCAGCAGCCGCCGAGAGGGGGGGTGGCGGCAAGAGACCCAGTACTTC
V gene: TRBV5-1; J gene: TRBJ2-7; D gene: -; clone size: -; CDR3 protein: CASSFGPGTYEQYF; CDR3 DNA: TGCGCCAGCAGCTTCGGACCCGGAACCTACGAGCAGTACTTC
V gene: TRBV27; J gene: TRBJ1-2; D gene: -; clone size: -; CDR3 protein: CASSPGPDLYGYTF; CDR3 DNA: TGTGCCAGCAGTCCGGGCCCGGATCTCTATGGCTACACCTTC